The 28 T cell receptor beta chains in this list originate from one sample, sequenced in a study of T-cell memory formation after mild COVID-19. TCRdb recomputed calls from the 5' RACE reads with MiXCR, one row per CDR3 protein. The repertoire includes around 320,000 distinct CDR3 sequences, 25% to 30% of them detected once, and approximately 15% sits in the top ten. Sequenced: PBMCs or a T cell subset sorted from them (not recorded which). The receptors were gathered from an adult woman who had mild COVID-19 (a few samples of this study predate the infection). Cell type and time point are not known.

V is TRBV6-5 and J is TRBJ2-5, with TRBD2 matching 7 bases. The CDR3 sequence is 15 residues long. V lost 5 bases to trimming and J lost 0 bases; unmatched junction nucleotides: 6. CDR1 MNHEY and CDR2 SVGAGI come from the germline V gene. The DNA for the CDR3 is TGTGCCAGCAGTAGATCTAGCGGAAACCAAGAGACCCAGTACTTC. Translating gives CASSRSSGNQETQYF.

At least ten counts were recorded for this clonotype. The chain carries TRBV7-9 and TRBJ2-1, with 9 bases aligning to TRBD2. CDR1 is SEHNR and CDR2 is FQNEAQ in the germline V gene (reference sequence). The CDR3 is made up of 16 amino acids. V lost 5 bases to trimming and J lost 7 bases; unmatched junction nucleotides: 12. The CDR3 sequence is CASSLSIGLALNEQFF. In DNA, the CDR3 is TGTGCCAGCAGCCTAAGTATAGGACTAGCGCTTAATGAGCAGTTCTTC.

The chain uses TRBV24-1 and TRBJ2-7, with D uncertain. V lost 7 bases and J lost 0, with 6 bases in between. The CDR3 has 12 amino acids. Germline-derived CDR1 and CDR2 are KGHDR and SFDVKD. DNA for the CDR3: TGTGCCACCAGCGGCGACTCCTACGAGCAGTACTTC. Translated, it gives CATSGDSYEQYF.

CDR3 protein: CASSWDRISYEQYF. CDR3 coding DNA: TGTGCCAGCAGTTGGGACAGAATCTCCTACGAGCAGTACTTC. The chain links TRBV11-3 to TRBJ2-7; 7 bases align to TRBD1. This CDR3 is 14 amino acids long. Germline CDR1 SGHNT, CDR2 YENEEA. The ends lost 6 bases at V and 0 bases at J; junction bases unmatched: 5.

This clonotype was counted only a few times. The rearrangement joins TRBV5-4 to TRBJ1-2; tentative D call: TRBD1 (5 bases). Germline V lookup: CDR1 SGHNT, CDR2 YYREEE (reference sequence). This CDR3 has 13 amino acids. Trimming left V 10 bases short and J 7 bases short, with 20 bases between. CDR3 region: CAVDRDLLGGYTF. CDR3 coding DNA: TGTGCCGTCGACCGGGACCTCCTGGGTGGCTACACCTTC.

The CDR3 loop reads CASSDQGTGELFF. The DNA for the CDR3 is TGTGCCAGCAGTGACCAAGGGACCGGGGAGCTGTTTTTT. The chain employs TRBV6-4 and TRBJ2-2; D unclear. Trimming cost V 2 bases and J 5 bases, with 6 bases left between them. The germline V gene encodes CDR1 MRHNA and CDR2 SNTAGT. The CDR3 totals 13 residues.

V is TRBV29-1 and J is TRBJ1-1; no definite D call. Germline V gene sequence: CDR1 SQVTM, CDR2 ANQGSEA. The V end was cut by 6 bases, the J end by 1 base, with 6 bases between. CDR3 length: 11 amino acids. The CDR3 loop reads CSVERNTEAFF. CDR3 nucleotide sequence: TGCAGCGTAGAGCGGAACACTGAAGCTTTCTTT.

This sequence joins TRBV5-5 and TRBJ2-1, with 12 bases that match TRBD2. Germline V gene data show CDR1 as SGHKS and CDR2 as YYEKEE (reference sequence). V lost 0 bases, J lost 6 bases, and 4 bases stayed unmatched. The CDR3 extends over 16 amino acids. The CDR3 here is CASSLATSGRGNEQFF. CDR3 sequence (DNA): TGTGCCAGCAGCTTGGCGACTAGCGGGAGAGGCAATGAGCAGTTCTTC.

Remarks on this clonotype: At one end, the junction sequence differs from germline, possibly due to a read error. This chain connects TRBV6-2 or TRBV6-3 to TRBJ2-7; TRBD1 matches at 7 bases. This CDR3 is 12 amino acids long. Germline lookup yields CDR1 MNHEY and CDR2 SVGEGT. CDR3 amino acids: CASSSSTGLQDF. The DNA for the CDR3 is TGTGCCAGCAGTTCCTCGACAGGGTTGCAAGACTTC.

This chain uses TRBV4-1 with TRBJ2-7, with unresolved D. The V end lost 4 bases, the J end lost 5 bases, and 15 bases lay between the germline ends. Per germline, CDR1 MGHRA and CDR2 YSYEKL. The CDR3 is 14 residues long. The CDR3 DNA sequence: TGCGCCAGCAGCCCCACGAGCCTGTCTCACGAGCAGTACTTC. Translation: CASSPTSLSHEQYF.

There are a few counts of this clonotype. This sequence joins TRBV25-1 and TRBJ2-7; weak D call: TRBD1 (6 bases). This CDR3 is built from 13 residues. V dropped 7 bases and J dropped 7 bases, with 17 bases sitting between them. CDR1 and CDR2 from the germline V gene are MGHDK and SYGVNS. Here the CDR3 DNA reads TGTGCCAGCATCCCACAGGGCCTCGGGGAGCAGTACTTC. It encodes CASIPQGLGEQYF.

This chain uses TRBV6-5 with TRBJ1-2, with 7 nucleotides matching TRBD1. Per the germline V gene, CDR1 is MNHEY and CDR2 is SVGAGI. The CDR3 contains 14 residues. V dropped 6 bases and J dropped 2; count of bases not matched to a gene: 6. Here the CDR3 reads CASRPGTANYGYTF. In DNA form, the CDR3 reads TGTGCCAGCAGACCCGGGACAGCAAACTATGGCTACACCTTC.

This clonotype was found many times. This chain uses TRBV5-5 with TRBJ2-3; D possibly corresponds to TRBD2 (5 bases). The CDR3 is made up of 14 amino acids. Trimming removed 2 bases at V and 1 base at J, with 8 bases between. Germline V gives CDR1 SGHKS, CDR2 YYEKEE (reference sequence). CDR3 nucleotides: TGTGCCAGCAGCTTAACGGAGGGCACAGATACGCAGTATTTT. It specifies CASSLTEGTDTQYF.

This clonotype was recorded a few times. The chain carries TRBV5-1 and TRBJ2-7, with 15 bases aligning to TRBD2. CDR3 length: 16 residues. V was pared by 4 bases and J by 4 bases, with 6 bases of the junction left unmatched. The germline V gene encodes CDR1 SGHRS and CDR2 YFSETQ. CDR3 amino acids: CASSRAGTSGGYEQYF. Here the CDR3 DNA reads TGCGCCAGCAGCCGAGCCGGGACTAGCGGGGGGTACGAGCAGTACTTC.

V usage is TRBV12-3 or TRBV12-4 and J usage is TRBJ2-1; 9 nucleotides line up with TRBD2. The CDR3 has 16 residues. Trimming cost V 5 bases and J 7 bases; bases outside gene matches: 12. CDR3 residues: CASSRGGLAGINEQFF. CDR3 nucleotides: TGTGCCAGCAGTCGGGGGGGGCTAGCGGGAATAAATGAGCAGTTCTTC.

The rearrangement joins TRBV20-1 to TRBJ2-3; no definite D call. V was cut by 6 bases and J by 4 bases, with 8 bases left in between. CDR3 length: 11 residues. Germline CDR1 reads DFQATT; CDR2 reads SNEGSKA (reference sequence). The chain's CDR3 is CSAQRSDTQYF. For the CDR3, the DNA is TGCAGTGCCCAGAGATCAGATACGCAGTATTTT.

This clonotype was recorded a few times. CDR3 loop: CSVEGTGNTGELFF. The CDR3 DNA sequence: TGCAGCGTTGAGGGGACAGGGAACACCGGGGAGCTGTTTTTT. The rearrangement uses TRBV29-1 and TRBJ2-2, with 8 bases lining up with TRBD1. Germline V gene sequence: CDR1 SQVTM, CDR2 ANQGSEA. The CDR3 contains 14 residues. With 3 bases clipped from V and 1 base from J, the junction kept 1 base outside the gene matches.

This clonotype was detected only a few times. The chain links TRBV12-3 or TRBV12-4 to TRBJ2-4; D gene uncertain. The V end was cut by 4 bases, the J end by 0 bases, with 10 bases between. The CDR3 totals 15 residues. For the CDR3, the DNA is TGTGCCAGCAGTTCTCCAAAGGGAGCCAAAAACATTCAGTACTTC. Amino acid sequence: CASSSPKGAKNIQYF.

Only a few counts were recorded for this clonotype. This chain connects TRBV5-5 to TRBJ2-5; tentatively, D is TRBD1 (6 bases). The CDR3 is made up of 14 amino acids. The V and J ends lost 2 bases and 4 bases respectively, with 12 bases between them. Germline CDR1 reads SGHKS; CDR2 reads YYEKEE (reference sequence). The CDR3 sequence is CASSLQGMRETQYF. The CDR3 DNA reads as TGTGCCAGCAGCTTACAGGGTATGAGAGAGACCCAGTACTTC.

In its sample, this clonotype was seen a few times. V usage is TRBV29-1 and J usage is TRBJ2-7; 10 nucleotides align to TRBD1. Germline CDR1 is SQVTM and CDR2 is ANQGSEA. V was clipped by 1 base and J by 4 bases; unmatched bases: 19. The CDR3 is 19 residues long. Written as DNA, the CDR3 is TGCAGCGTTGAAGTCCCGACAGGGGGCGCGGCGAAATACAGTTACGAGCAGTACTTC. Translating it yields CSVEVPTGGAAKYSYEQYF.

This clonotype has just a few counts. This chain uses TRBV7-3 with TRBJ2-1; 10 bases line up with TRBD2. Germline V gives CDR1 SGHTA, CDR2 FQGTGA. J lost 6 bases, V lost 5 bases, and 10 bases had no gene match. This CDR3 contains 16 residues. This CDR3 reads CASSPRAGGPGNEQFF. The CDR3 coding sequence is TGTGCCAGCAGCCCCCGAGCGGGAGGGCCCGGCAATGAGCAGTTCTTC.

The rearrangement uses TRBV6-5 and TRBJ1-5; TRBD1 matches 12 bases. V shed 4 bases and J 6 bases; nucleotides not matched to a gene: 7. The germline gives CDR1 MNHEY, CDR2 SVGAGI. This CDR3 is built from 16 residues. The CDR3: CASSLTGTGGFQPQHF. CDR3 nucleotide sequence: TGTGCCAGCAGTTTGACCGGGACAGGGGGCTTTCAGCCCCAGCATTTT.

The sample holds a few counts of this clonotype. The rearrangement links TRBV27 to TRBJ1-2, with 10 positions matching TRBD1. Per germline, CDR1 MNHEY and CDR2 SMNVEV (reference sequence). This CDR3 spans 14 amino acids. J was trimmed by 3 bases and V by 4 bases; bases with no gene match: 2. The CDR3 coding sequence is TGTGCCAGCAGTTGGACAGGGGGGTACTATGGCTACACCTTC. Translating it yields CASSWTGGYYGYTF.

V is TRBV20-1 and J is TRBJ2-7; 7 positions agree with TRBD1. The germline V gene has CDR1 DFQATT and CDR2 SNEGSKA (reference sequence). The CDR3 covers 14 residues. In DNA, the CDR3 is TGCAGCGCCCTCTTTGGGACAGTCTCCTACGAGCAGTACTTC. Amino acid sequence: CSALFGTVSYEQYF.

The chain is built from TRBV27 and TRBJ1-2, with D tentatively TRBD1 (6 bases). Trimming left V 5 bases short and J 10 bases short, with 14 bases between. The CDR3 is made up of 12 amino acids. From germline, CDR1 is MNHEY and CDR2 SMNVEV (reference sequence). CDR3 in DNA: TGTGCCAGCAGTCCATCGACAGGCTCCTACACCTTC. Translation: CASSPSTGSYTF.

Only a few counts were recorded for this clonotype. The chain combines TRBV7-2 with TRBJ2-7, with 13 nucleotides matching TRBD2. The CDR3 has 20 amino acids. V shed 2 bases, J shed 4 bases, and the junction held 17 bases outside the gene matches. Germline CDR1 SGHTA, CDR2 FQGNSA. In DNA form, the CDR3 reads TGTGCCAGCAGCTTAAGGCACTCCAACGCCTGGACTAGCGGGAGTTACGAGCAGTACTTC. Its translation is CASSLRHSNAWTSGSYEQYF.

The chain carries TRBV6-4 and TRBJ2-1; D is possibly TRBD1 (5 bases). The CDR3 extends over 15 amino acids. The V end was cut by 2 bases, the J end by 8 bases, with 16 bases between. Per germline, CDR1 MRHNA and CDR2 SNTAGT. In nucleotides, the CDR3 is TGTGCCAGCAGTGACGGAAGTGGTGGGGCGGATGAGCAGTTCTTC. Protein: CASSDGSGGADEQFF.

This clonotype was recorded a few times. The chain links TRBV5-6 to TRBJ2-5; no definite D call. The CDR3 loop spans 11 amino acids. CDR1 and CDR2 from the germline V gene are SGHDT and YYEEEE. V lost 5 bases and J 7 bases, leaving 9 bases between the germline ends. DNA of the CDR3: TGTGCCAGCAGTTCAGCCGGGACCCAGTACTTC. Translated, it gives CASSSAGTQYF.